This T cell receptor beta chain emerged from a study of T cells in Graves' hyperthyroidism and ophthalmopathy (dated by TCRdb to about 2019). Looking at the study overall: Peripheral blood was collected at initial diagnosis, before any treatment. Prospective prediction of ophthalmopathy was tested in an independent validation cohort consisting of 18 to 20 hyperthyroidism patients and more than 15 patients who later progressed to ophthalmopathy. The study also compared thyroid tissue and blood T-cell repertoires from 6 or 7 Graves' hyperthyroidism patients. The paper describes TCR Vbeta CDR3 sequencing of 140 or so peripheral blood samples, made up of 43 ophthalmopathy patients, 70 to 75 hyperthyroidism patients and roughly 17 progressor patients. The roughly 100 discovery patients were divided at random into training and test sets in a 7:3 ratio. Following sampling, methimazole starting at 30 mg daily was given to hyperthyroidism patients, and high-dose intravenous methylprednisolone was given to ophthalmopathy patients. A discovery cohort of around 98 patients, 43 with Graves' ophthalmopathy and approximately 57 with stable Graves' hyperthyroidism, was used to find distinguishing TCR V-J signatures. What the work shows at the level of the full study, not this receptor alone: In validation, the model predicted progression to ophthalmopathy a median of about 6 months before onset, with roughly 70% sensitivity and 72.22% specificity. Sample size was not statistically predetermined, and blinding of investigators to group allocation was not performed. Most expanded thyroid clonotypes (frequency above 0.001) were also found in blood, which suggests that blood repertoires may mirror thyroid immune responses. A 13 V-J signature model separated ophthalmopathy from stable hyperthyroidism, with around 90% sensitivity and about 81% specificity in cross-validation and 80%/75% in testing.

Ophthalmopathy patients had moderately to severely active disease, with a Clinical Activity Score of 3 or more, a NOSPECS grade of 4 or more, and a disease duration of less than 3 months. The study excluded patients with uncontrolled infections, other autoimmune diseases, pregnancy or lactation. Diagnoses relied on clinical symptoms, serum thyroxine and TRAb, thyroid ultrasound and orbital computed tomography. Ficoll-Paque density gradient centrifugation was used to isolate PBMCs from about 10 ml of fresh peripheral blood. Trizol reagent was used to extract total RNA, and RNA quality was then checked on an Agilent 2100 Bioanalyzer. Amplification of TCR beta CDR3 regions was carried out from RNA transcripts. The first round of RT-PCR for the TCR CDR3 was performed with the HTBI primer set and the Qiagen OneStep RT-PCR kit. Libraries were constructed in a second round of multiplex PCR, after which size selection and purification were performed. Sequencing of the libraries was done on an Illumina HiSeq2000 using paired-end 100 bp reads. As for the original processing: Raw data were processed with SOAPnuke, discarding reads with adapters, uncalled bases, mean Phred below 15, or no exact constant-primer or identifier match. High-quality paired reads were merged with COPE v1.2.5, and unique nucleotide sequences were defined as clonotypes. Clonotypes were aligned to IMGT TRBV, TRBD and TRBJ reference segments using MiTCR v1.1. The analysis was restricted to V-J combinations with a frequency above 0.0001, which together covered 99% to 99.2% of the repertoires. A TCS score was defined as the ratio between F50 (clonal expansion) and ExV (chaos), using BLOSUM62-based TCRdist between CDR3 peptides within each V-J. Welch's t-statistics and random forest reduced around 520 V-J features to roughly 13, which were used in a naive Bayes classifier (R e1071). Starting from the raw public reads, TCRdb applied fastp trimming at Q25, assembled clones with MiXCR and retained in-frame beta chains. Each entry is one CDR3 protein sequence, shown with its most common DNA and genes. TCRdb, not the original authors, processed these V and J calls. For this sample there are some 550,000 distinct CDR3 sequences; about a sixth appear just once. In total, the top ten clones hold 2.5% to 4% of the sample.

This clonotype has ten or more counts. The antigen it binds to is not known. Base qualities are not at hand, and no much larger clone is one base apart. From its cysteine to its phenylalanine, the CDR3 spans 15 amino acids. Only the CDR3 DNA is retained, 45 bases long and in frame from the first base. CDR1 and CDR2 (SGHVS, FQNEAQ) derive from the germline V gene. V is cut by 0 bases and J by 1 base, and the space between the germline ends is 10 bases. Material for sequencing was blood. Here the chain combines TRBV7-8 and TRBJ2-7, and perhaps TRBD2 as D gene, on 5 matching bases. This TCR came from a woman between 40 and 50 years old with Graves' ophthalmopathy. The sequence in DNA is TGTGCCAGCAGCTTAGCGACTACCCTATCCTACGAGCAGTACTTC. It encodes CASSLATTLSYEQYF. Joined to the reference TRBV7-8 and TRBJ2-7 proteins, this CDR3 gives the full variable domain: GAGVSQSPRYKVAKRGQDVALRCDPISGHVSLFWYQQALGQGPEFLTYFQNEAQLDKSGLPSDRFFAERPEGSVSTLKIQRTQQEDSAVYLCASSLATTLSYEQYFGPGTRLTVT.